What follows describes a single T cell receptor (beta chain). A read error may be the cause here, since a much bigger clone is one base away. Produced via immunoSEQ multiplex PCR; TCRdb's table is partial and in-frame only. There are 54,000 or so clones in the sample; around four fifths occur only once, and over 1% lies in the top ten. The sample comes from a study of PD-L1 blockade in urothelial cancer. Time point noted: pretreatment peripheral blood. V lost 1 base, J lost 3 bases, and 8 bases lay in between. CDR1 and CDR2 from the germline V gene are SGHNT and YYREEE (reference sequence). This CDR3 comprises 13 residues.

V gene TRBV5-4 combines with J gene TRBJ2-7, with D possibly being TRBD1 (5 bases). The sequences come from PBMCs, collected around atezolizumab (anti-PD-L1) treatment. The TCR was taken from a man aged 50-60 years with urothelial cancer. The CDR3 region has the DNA TGTGCCAGCAGCTTGACAGGAGACTACGAGCAGTACTTC. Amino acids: CASSLTGDYEQYF.